The clone carrying this TCR beta chain came up once. The antigen is unknown. This sample was taken from a study of T cell responses to AZD1222 COVID-19 vaccine. General observations from the study: In a largely white British group with more females than males, clonal diversity was possibly underestimated. Only a handful of AZD1222 recipients, more than 5 in all, had baseline seropositivity. Across spike, vaccine-associated CD4 TCRs were found, dominant at 160-218 and 743-854.

The protocol was immunoSEQ multiplex PCR, while the TCRdb copy is restricted to in-frame clones and leaves out a portion. This table holds more than 120,000 clones, around 84% found once. Germline V gives CDR1 SGHRS, CDR2 YFSETQ. V lost 6 bases and J lost 2, with 11 bases in between. The CDR3 length is 13 residues. The material was peripheral blood, obtained 28 days after the second AZD1222 dose. This sequence was found in an adult who received the AZD1222 COVID-19 vaccine. V gene TRBV5-1 combines with J gene TRBJ2-5, with a tentative D call TRBD1 (5 bases). The CDR3, as DNA: TGCGCCAGCAAGACAGCCACTCAAGAGACCCAGTACTTC. Residues: CASKTATQETQYF.